This TCR beta chain was obtained from a study of cytomegalovirus exposure and HLA in healthy donors. Overall study results and limits: Later analysis identified a missense DCLRE1C variant that was linked to TCR beta V- and J-gene trimming. As was reported, the classifier diagnosed cytomegalovirus status with high specificity and sensitivity.

This clone has only one observation. Its target is unknown. Researchers ran the PCR with 60 Vbeta and 13 Jbeta primers. The repertoire was sequenced with immunoSEQ multiplex PCR; TCRdb's copy has only in-frame clones and lacks some. This table holds approximately 220,000 clones, 76% found once. The CDR3 is 12 residues long. The V end lost 2 bases, the J end lost 15 bases, and 14 bases lay between the germline ends. The germline V gene has CDR1 MNHNS and CDR2 SASEGT. The chain carries TRBV6-1 and TRBJ2-1; no clear D gene. The sequence was collected from a man between 18 and 29 years old in good health and CMV-seronegative. Source material: PBMCs. This CDR3 reads CASSETQFDLFF. CDR3 in DNA: TGTGCCAGCAGTGAAACACAGTTTGATCTGTTCTTC.